This paragraph reports one T cell receptor (beta chain). What it recognizes is unknown. This sample is drawn from a study of cytomegalovirus exposure and HLA in healthy donors. PCR primers comprised 60 Vbeta and 13 Jbeta primers. Measured with immunoSEQ multiplex PCR; TCRdb has only the in-frame clones, and not every one. Among about 230,000 clones listed, roughly 78% were seen once. Study-wide findings and caveats: For presence/absence analyses, sequencing depth was assumed to be roughly uniform across donors. In an earlier analysis, most TCR beta V segments were productive about 87% or about 30% of the time.

Sequenced material: PBMCs. This TCR was recovered from a boy younger than 18 in good health and CMV-seronegative.

The CDR3 sequence is CASRERQGQAFF. CDR3 coding DNA: TGTGCCAGCAGGGAACGACAGGGGCAAGCTTTCTTT. The genes are TRBV2 and TRBJ1-1; 8 bases line up with TRBD1. V was clipped by 6 bases and J by 9 bases; unmatched bases: 6. The germline CDR1 and CDR2 sequences are SNHLY and FYNNEI. This CDR3 spans 12 amino acids.